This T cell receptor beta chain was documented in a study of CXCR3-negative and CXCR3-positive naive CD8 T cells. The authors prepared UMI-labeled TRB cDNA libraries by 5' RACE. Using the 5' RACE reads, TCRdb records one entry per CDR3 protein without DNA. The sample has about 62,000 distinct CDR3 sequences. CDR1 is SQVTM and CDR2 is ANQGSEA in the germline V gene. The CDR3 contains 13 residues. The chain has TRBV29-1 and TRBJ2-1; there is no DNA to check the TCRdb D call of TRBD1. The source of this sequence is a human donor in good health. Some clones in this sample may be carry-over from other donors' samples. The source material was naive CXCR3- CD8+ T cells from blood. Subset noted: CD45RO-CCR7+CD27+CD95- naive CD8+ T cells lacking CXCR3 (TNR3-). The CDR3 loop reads CSVPPGGDNEQFF.